This TCR beta chain was identified in a study of response to subunit inactivated influenza vaccine. This clonotype was picked up many times. What it binds is not known. Points from the study as a whole: Seasonal influenza vaccination, on each occasion, was suggested by the authors to recruit few new T cells.

TCRdb independently ran MiXCR on the RT-PCR reads; one entry per CDR3 protein. The sample consists of 500,000 to 600,000 distinct CDR3 sequences, approximately 15% of them appearing once. The source was CD4+ T cells sorted from PBMCs, collected less than 30 months after vaccination. The receptor was derived from a man aged 45 to 70 who received an inactivated influenza vaccine.

The CDR3 loop is CSVEGGGSSYNEQFF. In DNA, the CDR3 is TGCAGCGTTGAAGGAGGGGGTAGCTCCTACAATGAGCAGTTCTTC. This chain joins TRBV29-1 and TRBJ2-1; D is perhaps TRBD1 (6 bases). V lost 1 base to trimming and J lost 0 bases, with 10 bases between them. The CDR3 contains 15 residues. The germline CDR1 and CDR2 sequences are SQVTM and ANQGSEA.